The 22 T cell receptor beta chains in this list originate from one sample, sequenced in a study of PD-L1 blockade in urothelial cancer. Method: immunoSEQ multiplex PCR; TCRdb's copy keeps in-frame clones and lacks some. In the table there are around 110,000 clones, around 90% of which are singletons. Documented time point: peripheral blood 6 weeks after treatment start. Source: PBMCs, taken around atezolizumab (anti-PD-L1) treatment. The receptors shown here come from a man aged 60-69 years with urothelial cancer.

The chain recombines TRBV6-4 with TRBJ2-3; D call uncertain. V dropped 0 bases and J dropped 2 bases, with 6 bases sitting between them. Germline CDR1 MRHNA, CDR2 SNTAGT. The CDR3 loop spans 14 amino acids. The CDR3 spells CASSDSPHTDTQYF. CDR3 DNA sequence: TGTGCCAGCAGTGACTCCCCACACACAGATACGCAGTATTTT.

CDR3 residues: CASSQTAGGPGELFF. DNA of the CDR3: TGTGCCAGCAGCCAAACAGCGGGGGGGCCCGGGGAGCTGTTTTTT. The V call is TRBV4-2, the J call TRBJ2-2, with 10 bases matching TRBD2. J gave up 6 bases and V 2 bases, and 3 bases lay outside the gene matches. The CDR3 has 15 residues. Germline V gives CDR1 LGHNA, CDR2 YNFKEQ.

Concerning this clone itself: The same CDR3 also results from other DNA sequences found in this sample. CDR3 in amino acids: CASSVSGTDTQYF. The DNA of the CDR3 is TGTGCCAGCAGCGTATCGGGAACAGATACGCAGTATTTT. This sequence joins TRBV9 and TRBJ2-3, with D perhaps matching TRBD2 (5 bases). The germline V and J ends were trimmed by 1 base and 3 bases, with 6 bases remaining between them. Germline values: CDR1 SGDLS, CDR2 YYNGEE. The CDR3 has 13 amino acids.

This chain links TRBV4-2 with TRBJ1-1, with unresolved D. V was cut by 4 bases and J by 1 base, with 10 bases left in between. The CDR3 loop spans 14 amino acids. The germline V gene has CDR1 LGHNA and CDR2 YNFKEQ. The CDR3 sequence is CASSPGVENTEAFF. CDR3 sequence (DNA): TGTGCCAGCAGCCCTGGAGTCGAGAACACTGAAGCTTTCTTT.

The chain links TRBV29-1 to TRBJ1-1; 7 bases fit TRBD1. The CDR3 spans 14 residues. The V gene's germline CDR1 is SQVTM and CDR2 ANQGSEA. V shed 3 bases and J 4 bases; nucleotides not matched to a gene: 8. The CDR3 protein is CSVDSGTVPTEAFF. The CDR3 coding sequence is TGCAGCGTTGATTCCGGGACAGTCCCCACTGAAGCTTTCTTT.

The chain combines TRBV5-1 with TRBJ2-1, with 10 positions matching TRBD1. The CDR3 is made up of 17 amino acids. Germline values: CDR1 SGHRS, CDR2 YFSETQ. V was pared by 5 bases and J by 10 bases, with 18 bases of the junction left unmatched. The CDR3 sequence: CASSSQGQGLTIGEQFF. CDR3 nucleotide sequence: TGCGCCAGCAGTTCGCAGGGACAGGGGTTGACTATTGGGGAGCAGTTCTTC. The full variable domain, completed using reference TRBV5-1 and TRBJ2-1, is KAGVTQTPRYLIKTRGQQVTLSCSPISGHRSVSWYQQTPGQGLQFLFEYFSETQRNKGNFPGRFSGRQFSNSRSEMNVSTLELGDSALYLCASSSQGQGLTIGEQFFGPGTRLTVL.

The CDR3 is CASSQVAGGSGYTF. CDR3 coding DNA: TGTGCCAGCAGCCAAGTGGCAGGGGGCAGTGGCTACACCTTC. The chain uses TRBV4-2 and TRBJ1-2, with 8 bases lining up with TRBD1. The germline V gene has CDR1 LGHNA and CDR2 YNFKEQ. The CDR3 loop spans 14 amino acids. Losses at the gene ends were 1 base for V and 7 bases for J; bases not matched to a gene: 5.

J is TRBJ2-3 and V is TRBV2, with 7 bases fitting TRBD2. V lost 3 bases, J lost 1 base, and 4 bases stayed unmatched. The CDR3 loop spans 15 amino acids. Germline CDR1 is SNHLY and CDR2 is FYNNEI. DNA of the CDR3: TGTGCCAGCAGTGATGGGACTATCCGCACAGATACGCAGTATTTT. Translating it yields CASSDGTIRTDTQYF.

This clone was recorded only once. The chain is built from TRBV28 and TRBJ1-5; D is uncertain. CDR1 is MDHEN, CDR2 SYDVKM, per germline. Trimming left V 2 bases short and J 0 bases short, with 5 bases between. The CDR3 has 14 amino acids. CDR3 in DNA: TGTGCCAGCAGTTTAACAGATAGCAATCAGCCCCAGCATTTT. It codes for CASSLTDSNQPQHF. The complete variable domain, with remaining parts taken from reference TRBV28 and TRBJ1-5, reads DVKVTQSSRYLVKRTGEKVFLECVQDMDHENMFWYRQDPGLGLRLIYFSYDVKMKEKGDIPEGYSVSREKKERFSLILESASTNQTSMYLCASSLTDSNQPQHFGDGTRLSIL.

The chain recombines TRBV30 with TRBJ2-1; D may be TRBD1 (6 bases). Germline CDR1 and CDR2: GTSNPN and SVGIG (reference sequence). The CDR3 runs to 13 residues. V lost 4 bases, J lost 8 bases, and 15 bases lay in between. CDR3 sequence reads: CAWIEPQGYEQFF. CDR3 coding DNA: TGTGCCTGGATCGAACCACAGGGCTATGAGCAGTTCTTC.

The J gene is TRBJ1-6, the V gene TRBV2; TRBD1 agrees at 10 bases. V lost 6 bases to trimming and J lost 0 bases; unmatched junction nucleotides: 2. The CDR3 extends over 16 amino acids. Germline V gene lookup returns CDR1 SNHLY and CDR2 FYNNEI. DNA for the CDR3: TGTGCCAGCAGCGGACAGGGGGGCTCCTATAATTCACCCCTCCACTTT. Residues: CASSGQGGSYNSPLHF. Full variable domain (outside the CDR3, taken from reference TRBV2 and TRBJ1-6): EPEVTQTPSHQVTQMGQEVILRCVPISNHLYFYWYRQILGQKVEFLVSFYNNEISEKSEIFDDQFSVERPDGSNFTLKIRSTKLEDSAMYFCASSGQGGSYNSPLHFGNGTRLTVT.

The chain is built from TRBV7-2 and TRBJ1-5, with D perhaps TRBD1 (5 bases). Per the germline V gene, CDR1 is SGHTA and CDR2 is FQGNSA. V was trimmed by 7 bases and J by 3 bases, leaving 10 bases between them. This CDR3 region has 13 residues. CDR3 DNA sequence: TGTGCCAGCAATGAGGGACTCAATCAGCCCCAGCATTTT. Its translation: CASNEGLNQPQHF. The variable domain in full, completed from reference TRBV7-2 and TRBJ1-5, reads GAGVSQSPSNKVTEKGKDVELRCDPISGHTALYWYRQSLGQGLEFLIYFQGNSAPDKSGLPSDRFSAERTGGSVSTLTIQRTQQEDSAVYLCASNEGLNQPQHFGDGTRLSIL.

The chain carries TRBV2 and TRBJ2-1; a weak D match, TRBD1 (6 bases). V shed 5 bases and J shed 11 bases, with 16 bases lying between them. Per germline, CDR1 SNHLY and CDR2 FYNNEI. The CDR3 is made up of 13 amino acids. CDR3 loop: CASSSAGAGKQFF. CDR3 nucleotide sequence: TGTGCCAGCAGTTCGGCAGGGGCGGGTAAGCAGTTCTTC.

The chain couples TRBV6-5 to TRBJ1-1; no clear D gene. Germline V gene lookup returns CDR1 MNHEY and CDR2 SVGAGI. The length of the CDR3 is 13 residues. Trimming took off 4 bases at V and 1 base at J, with 7 bases between the two ends. This chain's CDR3 is CASSSEGNTEAFF. The CDR3 DNA is TGTGCCAGCAGTTCCGAGGGGAACACTGAAGCTTTCTTT.

The chain links TRBV6-5 to TRBJ2-3; 7 bases agree with TRBD1. This CDR3 comprises 14 residues. Trimming took 7 bases from V and 3 from J; bases not matched to a gene: 7. Germline V gene data show CDR1 as MNHEY and CDR2 as SVGAGI. CDR3 nucleotide sequence: TGTGCCAGCAAGGGGGCCATTCGTACAGATACGCAGTATTTT. Its translation: CASKGAIRTDTQYF.

V and J are TRBV25-1 and TRBJ2-7, with 12 bases that match TRBD1. The V gene's germline CDR1 is MGHDK and CDR2 SYGVNS. This CDR3 is 17 amino acids long. V was pared by 5 bases and J by 5 bases, with 13 bases of the junction left unmatched. CDR3 nucleotides: TGTGCCAGCAGTCCGGGACAGGGGGCCCCGACTTGGAACGAGCAGTACTTC. Protein sequence: CASSPGQGAPTWNEQYF.

CDR3: CASSLRGGFTDTQYF. The CDR3 DNA reads as TGTGCCAGCAGCTTGCGTGGCGGTTTCACAGATACGCAGTATTTT. The J gene is TRBJ2-3, the V gene TRBV5-4; D is unclear. The CDR3 covers 15 residues. V dropped 1 base and J dropped 2 bases, with 11 bases sitting between them. Germline assignment: CDR1 SGHNT and CDR2 YYREEE (reference sequence).

This rearrangement joins TRBV28 to TRBJ2-3; 9 bases match TRBD2. There are 17 residues in the CDR3. Germline V gives CDR1 MDHEN, CDR2 SYDVKM. V trimming: 8 bases; J trimming: 2 bases; junction bases outside the gene matches: 14. CDR3 in amino acids: CASGILTGTSFTDTQYF. The CDR3 DNA follows: TGTGCCAGCGGAATTTTGACCGGGACTAGCTTCACAGATACGCAGTATTTT.

V gene TRBV7-9 combines with J gene TRBJ2-4, with 7 bases lining up with TRBD2. Germline assignment: CDR1 SEHNR and CDR2 FQNEAQ (reference sequence). V trimming: 8 bases; J trimming: 7 bases; junction bases outside the gene matches: 2. The CDR3 loop spans 11 amino acids. The CDR3 DNA sequence: TGTGCCAGCGGGGGGGATAACATTCAGTACTTC. Protein product: CASGGDNIQYF.

The V and J genes are TRBV7-9 and TRBJ2-7, with D perhaps TRBD2 (5 bases). CDR1 is SEHNR and CDR2 is FQNEAQ in the germline V gene (reference sequence). This CDR3 comprises 14 residues. The ends were cut back, 5 bases at V and 1 base at J, with 12 bases in the middle. CDR3 coding DNA: TGTGCCAGCAGCGCAGGAGGAGGTTCCTACGAGCAGTACTTC. Its protein is CASSAGGGSYEQYF.

This chain connects TRBV7-2 to TRBJ2-3, with 7 bases lining up with TRBD2. Germline V CDR1 and CDR2: SGHTA, FQGNSA. This CDR3 comprises 16 residues. Germline trimming cut 5 bases from V and 0 bases from J; bases unmatched to any gene: 8. The CDR3 DNA reads as TGTGCCAGCAGCCCCTACGCGGGGGAGAGCACAGATACGCAGTATTTT. This sequence encodes CASSPYAGESTDTQYF.

The V gene is TRBV9, the J gene TRBJ1-5, with a tentative D call TRBD1 (6 bases). V was cut by 0 bases and J by 4 bases, with 11 bases left in between. CDR1 is SGDLS, CDR2 YYNGEE, per germline. This CDR3 region has 15 residues. CDR3 coding DNA: TGTGCCAGCAGCGTAGAGGGGGACACAAATCAGCCCCAGCATTTT. It codes for CASSVEGDTNQPQHF.